The 2 T cell receptor beta chains listed next were all sequenced from one sample in a study of identical twins. MiXCR was run by TCRdb on the 5' RACE reads, yielding one entry per CDR3 protein. Here the sample spans under 900,000 distinct CDR3 sequences, about 20% being singletons. A further study also used this sample, focusing on T cells expressing NK-cell markers.

The sample taken for sequencing was PBMCs. The receptor source for this set is a woman under 30 in good health.

The V and J genes are TRBV20-1 and TRBJ2-1, with TRBD2 matching 11 bases. The CDR3 spans 17 residues. Losses at the gene ends were 6 bases for V and 0 bases for J; bases not matched to a gene: 10. Germline values: CDR1 DFQATT, CDR2 SNEGSKA (reference sequence). CDR3 nucleotides: TGCAGTGCCGCGGCACTAGCGGGGGCTAGCTCCTACAATGAGCAGTTCTTC. It codes for CSAAALAGASSYNEQFF.

The J gene is TRBJ2-3, the V gene TRBV10-3; D might be TRBD2 (5 bases). CDR3 length equals 13 residues. Trimming cost V 5 bases and J 3 bases, with 9 bases left between them. Germline values: CDR1 ENHRY, CDR2 SYGVKD. The CDR3 is CAISFVATDTQYF. CDR3 DNA: TGTGCCATCAGTTTTGTAGCGACAGATACGCAGTATTTT.